The sequence of this TCR beta chain was determined in a study of T cells expressing NK-cell markers. In germline, CDR1 is SGHVS, CDR2 FQNEAQ. The CDR3 is made up of 19 amino acids. Reanalyzing the 5' RACE reads, TCRdb keeps one entry per CDR3 protein, without DNA. This sample's clone table lists about 30,000 distinct CDR3 sequences. The rearrangement joins TRBV7-8 to TRBJ2-1. The TCR was taken from a woman between 18 and 70 years old in good health. What was sequenced was blood T cells: a sorted CD56 or NKG2C T cell subset, CD4+ or CD8+ T cells, or bulk PBMC T cells (not recorded which). This CDR3 is CASSLDSSLAVFSYNEQFF.